One sample yielded the 5 T cell receptor beta chains listed below, sequenced in a study of radiation and T cells in renal cell carcinoma. The treatment was: treatment-naive control, cytoreductive nephrectomy. Measured with immunoSEQ multiplex PCR; TCRdb has only the in-frame clones, and not every one. The sample consists of about 24,000 clones, nearly 60% of them appearing once. Sequencing used tumor tissue, obtained from a patient whose treatment was nephrectomy without radiotherapy. The receptors shown here come from a middle-aged man with renal cell carcinoma.

The gene calls are TRBV6-6 and TRBJ2-1, with 8 bases matching TRBD2. CDR1 and CDR2 (germline): MNHNY, SVGAGI (reference sequence). After removal of 6 bases from V and 0 bases from J, the junction contained 7 bases not matched to a gene. This CDR3 spans 16 amino acids. The CDR3 bases are TGTGCCAGCAGACCGGGAGGGATGAGCTCCTACAATGAGCAGTTCTTC. Residues: CASRPGGMSSYNEQFF.

This chain links TRBV7-2 with TRBJ2-3, with 8 bases lining up with TRBD2. The CDR3 is made up of 16 amino acids. Germline V CDR1 and CDR2: SGHTA, FQGNSA. V gave up 5 bases and J gave up 1 base; unmatched junction bases: 8. Here the CDR3 reads CASSPLAGRGTDTQYF. The CDR3 region has the DNA TGTGCCAGCAGCCCTTTAGCGGGACGGGGCACAGATACGCAGTATTTT.

This chain joins TRBV4-3 and TRBJ1-3; D perhaps matches TRBD1 (5 bases). CDR1 LGHNA and CDR2 YSLEER come from the germline V gene. There are 16 residues in the CDR3. The V end was cut by 2 bases, the J end by 0 bases, with 11 bases between. This CDR3 is CASSQSPGGSGNTIYF. As DNA, the CDR3 is TGCGCCAGCAGCCAATCTCCGGGGGGCTCTGGAAACACCATATATTTT.

The chain uses TRBV27 and TRBJ2-5, with D uncertain. The CDR3 is 14 amino acids. The germline V gene has CDR1 MNHEY and CDR2 SMNVEV (reference sequence). Deletions cut 2 bases from V and 4 bases from J, with 11 bases between. The DNA for the CDR3 is TGTGCCAGCAGTTTACTCGGACGGCCAGAGACCCAGTACTTC. It codes for CASSLLGRPETQYF.

The chain uses TRBV15 and TRBJ1-2; D is unclear. The CDR3 has 16 residues. CDR1 is LNHNV, CDR2 YYDKDF, per germline (reference sequence). Trimming left V 0 bases short and J 0 bases short, with 11 bases between. CDR3 DNA: TGTGCCACCAGCAGAGATTCCGCTGACACTAACTATGGCTACACCTTC. Amino acid sequence: CATSRDSADTNYGYTF.